This T cell receptor beta chain emerged from a study of T-cell memory formation after mild COVID-19. Study observations and caveats: From day 15 to 85, contracting clones were balanced between CD4 and CD8, whereas later expanders leaned toward CD4+.

Concerning this clonotype: Its antigen remains unidentified.

Constant-segment-primed 5'RACE gave TCR alpha and TCR beta cDNA libraries with sample barcodes and UMIs. TCRdb reanalysed the 5' RACE reads using MiXCR and keeps one entry per CDR3 protein. The sample has about 350,000 distinct CDR3 sequences, roughly an eighth seen once; the top ten hold around a fifth. CDR1 is MDHEN, CDR2 SYDVKM, per germline. CDR3 length: 16 residues. J lost 0 bases, V lost 6 bases, and 10 bases had no gene match. The chain links TRBV28 to TRBJ1-2; 7 nucleotides align to TRBD1. The source of this sequence is a man aged 18-30 years who had mild COVID-19 (a few samples of this study predate the infection). Cell type and time point are not known. Sequencing was performed on PBMCs or a T cell subset sorted from them (not recorded which). CDR3: CASSTGQHNTNYGYTF. The CDR3 DNA reads as TGTGCCAGCAGCACGGGACAGCATAATACTAACTATGGCTACACCTTC.